The clone carrying this T cell receptor (beta chain) was observed at least ten times. The antigen is not known. This entry comes from a study of identical twins. All donors were healthy Caucasians. TCRdb ran MiXCR on the 5' RACE reads and lists one entry per CDR3 protein. The repertoire holds around 250,000 distinct CDR3 sequences, with about 9% as singletons. Study-level points and caveats: In beta out-of-frame sequences, the excess sharing between twins was weaker.

These data were also reused for a study on yellow fever vaccine responses in identical twins.

This receptor was taken from a woman younger than 35 in good health. The sequenced sample consisted of CD8+ T cells sorted from blood.

The CDR3 protein is CSVEKSEETQYF. The CDR3 DNA sequence: TGCAGCGTTGAGAAGAGCGAGGAGACCCAGTACTTC. This rearrangement joins TRBV29-1 to TRBJ2-5; D ambiguous. Germline-derived CDR1 and CDR2 are SQVTM and ANQGSEA. This CDR3 has 12 amino acids. Trimming shortened V by 3 bases and J by 5 bases, and 10 bases separated the two germline ends.